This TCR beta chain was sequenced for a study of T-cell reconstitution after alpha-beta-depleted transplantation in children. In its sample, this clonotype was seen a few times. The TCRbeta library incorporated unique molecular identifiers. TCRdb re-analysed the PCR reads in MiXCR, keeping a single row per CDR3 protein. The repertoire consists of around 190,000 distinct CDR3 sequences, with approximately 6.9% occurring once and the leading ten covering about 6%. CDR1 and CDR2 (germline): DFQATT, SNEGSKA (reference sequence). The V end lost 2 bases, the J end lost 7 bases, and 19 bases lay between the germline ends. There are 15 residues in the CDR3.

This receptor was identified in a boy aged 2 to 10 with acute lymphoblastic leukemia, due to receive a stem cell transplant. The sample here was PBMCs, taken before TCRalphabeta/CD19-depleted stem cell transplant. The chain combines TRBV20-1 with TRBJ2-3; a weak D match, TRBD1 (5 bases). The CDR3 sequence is CSARPPIGRGNTQYF. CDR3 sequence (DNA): TGCAGTGCTAGACCACCGATCGGTAGGGGAAATACGCAGTATTTT.